One sample yielded the 27 T cell receptor beta chains listed below, sequenced in a study of early T cells in non-severe SARS-CoV-2 infection. TCRdb redid the calling of the 5' RACE reads with MiXCR, one entry per CDR3 protein. The table has roughly 60,000 distinct CDR3 sequences, around 11% seen once; the top ten hold just under 3%. This specimen consisted of whole blood, obtained at baseline. The receptor source for this set is an adult who was a healthcare worker with PCR-confirmed SARS-CoV-2 infection or an uninfected control (not recorded which).

This rearrangement joins TRBV27 to TRBJ1-5, with D tentatively TRBD1 (6 bases). V was clipped by 6 bases and J by 1 base, with 7 bases between them. The CDR3 length is 13 residues. Germline-derived CDR1 and CDR2 are MNHEY and SMNVEV (reference sequence). The CDR3 DNA reads TGTGCCAGCAGCAGGGGAAGCAATCAGCCCCAGCATTTT. Translated, it gives CASSRGSNQPQHF.

The sample holds many counts of this clonotype. At one end, the junction sequence differs from germline, possibly due to a read error. The genes are TRBV3-1 and TRBJ1-2; D is possibly TRBD1 (6 bases). Germline CDR1 LGHDT, CDR2 YNNKEL (reference sequence). This CDR3 has 13 residues. The chain's CDR3 is CASSQEPVGTIVF. Written as DNA, the CDR3 is TGTGCCAGCAGCCAAGAACCCGTAGGGACAATTGTCTTC.

The chain couples TRBV18 to TRBJ2-1, with D possibly TRBD1 on 6 matching bases. Trimming removed 4 bases at V and 0 bases at J, with 16 bases between. The CDR3 consists of 17 residues. CDR1 and CDR2 (germline): KGHSH, LQKENI. The CDR3 bases are TGTGCCAGCTCACTCTTGGACAGAACCAGCTCCTACAATGAGCAGTTCTTC. This sequence encodes CASSLLDRTSSYNEQFF.

This clonotype was picked up many times. The rearrangement uses TRBV7-2 and TRBJ2-1, with 10 bases that match TRBD1. The trim removed 4 bases at V and 9 bases at J, leaving 0 bases unmatched. CDR1 and CDR2 from the germline V gene are SGHTA and FQGNSA. CDR3 length: 12 residues. The CDR3 bases are TGTGCCAGCAGCTGGACAGGGGGTGAGCAGTTCTTC. Encoded protein: CASSWTGGEQFF.

The chain carries TRBV7-9 and TRBJ2-3; D may be TRBD2 (6 bases). The CDR3 runs to 16 residues. Trimming removed 5 bases at V and 2 bases at J, with 17 bases between. Looked up from germline, CDR1 is SEHNR and CDR2 is FQNEAQ (reference sequence). The CDR3 coding sequence is TGTGCCAGCAGCCCCCTGGGCGGGGAACCCACAGATACGCAGTATTTT. Its protein is CASSPLGGEPTDTQYF.

This chain links TRBV4-3 with TRBJ1-2; the D is unclear. The CDR3 length is 14 residues. Germline lookup yields CDR1 LGHNA and CDR2 YSLEER. V was trimmed by 1 base and J by 10 bases, leaving 16 bases between them. CDR3 bases: TGCGCCAGCAGCCAAGGGGCAGCTGACCCTCTCTACACCTTC. The encoded protein is CASSQGAADPLYTF.

This clonotype was counted a few times. V is TRBV20-1 and J is TRBJ1-5, with a tentative D call TRBD1 (5 bases). This CDR3 has 14 amino acids. Germline lookup yields CDR1 DFQATT and CDR2 SNEGSKA (reference sequence). V lost 5 bases and J 3 bases, leaving 14 bases between the germline ends. The CDR3 region has the DNA TGCAGTGCTGAGACTTGGGGACCCAATCAGCCCCAGCATTTT. The encoded protein is CSAETWGPNQPQHF.

The J gene is TRBJ2-7, the V gene TRBV20-1; 7 bases align to TRBD2. V trimming: 3 bases; J trimming: 2 bases; junction bases outside the gene matches: 10. This CDR3 region has 15 residues. In germline, CDR1 is DFQATT, CDR2 SNEGSKA (reference sequence). DNA of the CDR3: TGCAGTGCTAGCCGCGGGTCTAGCGGAACCTACGAGCAGTACTTC. It translates to CSASRGSSGTYEQYF.

This clonotype appeared a few times. The CDR3 nucleotides read TGTGCCAGCAGTACGACGGACAGCGTTTACCACGAGCAGTACTTC. It encodes CASSTTDSVYHEQYF. This chain connects TRBV27 to TRBJ2-7; a weak D match, TRBD1 (6 bases). This CDR3 is built from 15 residues. CDR1 and CDR2 from the germline V gene are MNHEY and SMNVEV (reference sequence). V was pared by 5 bases and J by 5 bases, with 19 bases between.

The V and J genes are TRBV4-2 and TRBJ2-2; 8 positions agree with TRBD1. There are 14 residues in the CDR3. Germline CDR1 is LGHNA and CDR2 is YNFKEQ. The V segment lost 4 bases and the J segment 6 bases; nucleotides outside the gene matches: 4. This chain's CDR3 is CASSRTGWAGELFF. CDR3 nucleotide sequence: TGTGCCAGCAGCCGGACAGGGTGGGCCGGGGAGCTGTTTTTT.

The chain has TRBV30 and TRBJ2-4; possible D gene TRBD1, 5 bases. The CDR3 has 11 residues. The ends were cut back, 3 bases at V and 7 bases at J, with 7 bases in the middle. In germline, CDR1 is GTSNPN, CDR2 SVGIG (reference sequence). CDR3 nucleotides: TGTGCCTGGAGGCCAGGGAACATTCAGTACTTC. This codes for CAWRPGNIQYF.

J is TRBJ2-7 and V is TRBV5-6, with unresolved D. Trimming shortened V by 4 bases and J by 0 bases, and 17 bases separated the two germline ends. CDR3 length equals 16 residues. CDR1 and CDR2 from the germline V gene are SGHDT and YYEEEE. CDR3: CASSPLTLGSSYEQYF. In DNA, the CDR3 is TGTGCCAGCAGCCCGCTCACGTTAGGATCCTCCTACGAGCAGTACTTC.

The chain couples TRBV20-1 to TRBJ1-2; possibly TRBD1 for D (5 bases). CDR1 is DFQATT, CDR2 SNEGSKA, per germline (reference sequence). V was shortened by 4 bases and J by 3 bases, with 12 bases between the two germline ends. The CDR3 consists of 13 residues. This CDR3 is CSATDSVYYGYTF. The CDR3 region has the DNA TGCAGTGCTACAGACAGCGTGTACTATGGCTACACCTTC.

This clonotype was detected many times. The J gene is TRBJ2-1, the V gene TRBV20-1; 8 nucleotides match TRBD2. The germline V gene encodes CDR1 DFQATT and CDR2 SNEGSKA (reference sequence). This CDR3 is built from 14 residues. J lost 4 bases, V lost 6 bases, and 8 bases had no gene match. The CDR3 DNA reads as TGCAGTGCCCAAAGCGGGGGCCCTTACAATGAGCAGTTCTTC. Translating gives CSAQSGGPYNEQFF.

Turning to this clonotype: The junction and the germline gene differ at one end; a read error may be behind it. This chain joins TRBV5-1 and TRBJ2-1; 7 bases are a match to TRBD2. CDR3 length: 17 residues. Germline CDR1 and CDR2: SGHRS and YFSETQ. The CDR3 nucleotides read TGCGCCAACAGCTACGGGACTACTATTGGTCCCTACAATGAGCAGTTCTTC. It codes for CANSYGTTIGPYNEQFF.

This clonotype was recorded many times. This sequence joins TRBV7-8 and TRBJ1-1; D is undetermined. The germline gives CDR1 SGHVS, CDR2 FQNEAQ. The CDR3 covers 20 residues. Trimming removed 4 bases at V and 1 base at J, with 28 bases between. The CDR3 DNA follows: TGTGCCAGCAGCTACCCCGAGATTGCGACCGCTACAGAGGAGAACACTGAAGCTTTCTTT. Translation gives CASSYPEIATATEENTEAFF.

This clonotype was detected a few times. V and J are TRBV5-5 and TRBJ1-6, with a possible D match to TRBD1 (5 bases). The CDR3 is 14 amino acids. Germline V lookup: CDR1 SGHKS, CDR2 YYEKEE (reference sequence). Deletions cut 3 bases from V and 5 bases from J, with 9 bases between. The CDR3 here is CASSYGGDNSPLHF. The CDR3 DNA sequence: TGTGCCAGCAGCTACGGGGGAGATAATTCACCCCTCCACTTT.

This clonotype has at least ten counts. The J gene is TRBJ1-1, the V gene TRBV18; unclear D gene. This CDR3 contains 13 residues. Germline V CDR1 and CDR2: KGHSH, LQKENI. Trimming cost V 4 bases and J 0 bases, with 6 bases left between them. CDR3 nucleotides: TGTGCCAGCTCACAGGACTTGAACACTGAAGCTTTCTTT. Its translation is CASSQDLNTEAFF.

This clonotype occurred many times. The chain combines TRBV29-1 with TRBJ2-1, with TRBD2 matching 13 bases. V gave up 6 bases and J gave up 1 base; unmatched junction bases: 9. Per the germline V gene, CDR1 is SQVTM and CDR2 is ANQGSEA. There are 17 residues in the CDR3. The CDR3 DNA is TGCAGCGTCGCGGGACTAGCGGGGCGATTTTCCTACAATGAGCAGTTCTTC. It is translated as CSVAGLAGRFSYNEQFF.

V and J are TRBV25-1 and TRBJ1-1, with D possibly being TRBD1 (6 bases). Germline V gene lookup returns CDR1 MGHDK and CDR2 SYGVNS. The CDR3 totals 16 residues. V dropped 5 bases and J dropped 0 bases, with 16 bases sitting between them. The CDR3 DNA reads as TGTGCCAGCAGTACGACAGGCAGGGGAATGAACACTGAAGCTTTCTTT. Protein: CASSTTGRGMNTEAFF.

This clonotype showed up just a few times. This chain uses TRBV20-1 with TRBJ1-4; D call uncertain. V was clipped by 3 bases and J by 8 bases, with 13 bases between them. The CDR3 is 13 amino acids. The V gene's germline CDR1 is DFQATT and CDR2 SNEGSKA (reference sequence). The CDR3 bases are TGCAGTGCTAGCCCCCTCAGAGGGGAAAAACTGTTTTTT. Translation: CSASPLRGEKLFF.

The table lists this clonotype with many counts. The chain joins TRBV20-1 to TRBJ2-7; 14 bases are shared with TRBD2. CDR1 DFQATT and CDR2 SNEGSKA come from the germline V gene (reference sequence). V trimming: 4 bases; J trimming: 2 bases; junction bases outside the gene matches: 7. CDR3 size: 16 residues. The CDR3 sequence: CSAIGLAGGLTYEQYF. The CDR3 DNA is TGCAGTGCTATCGGACTAGCGGGGGGCCTAACCTACGAGCAGTACTTC.

The rearrangement uses TRBV5-5 and TRBJ2-3, with D perhaps TRBD2 (5 bases). V was cut by 3 bases and J by 3 bases, with 11 bases left in between. This CDR3 has 14 residues. Germline-derived CDR1 and CDR2 are SGHKS and YYEKEE (reference sequence). In DNA, the CDR3 is TGTGCCAGCAGCTACGGGAAGGCGACAGATACGCAGTATTTT. Protein sequence: CASSYGKATDTQYF.

The table lists this clonotype with a few counts. The V gene is TRBV20-1, the J gene TRBJ1-1; 8 positions agree with TRBD1. Germline lookup yields CDR1 DFQATT and CDR2 SNEGSKA (reference sequence). Unmatched junction bases numbered 7, after V lost 6 bases and J lost 4 bases. This CDR3 is 13 amino acids long. CDR3 sequence reads: CSASPTGGTEAFF. The DNA for the CDR3 is TGCAGTGCCTCACCCACAGGGGGCACTGAAGCTTTCTTT.

The table lists this clonotype with many counts. V is TRBV18 and J is TRBJ1-1, with D tentatively TRBD1 (6 bases). This CDR3 contains 17 residues. With 3 bases removed from V and 1 base from J, the gap between germline ends came to 18 bases. The V gene's germline CDR1 is KGHSH and CDR2 LQKENI. The CDR3 here is CASSPTLVTGTNTEAFF. Written as DNA, the CDR3 is TGTGCCAGCTCACCTACACTCGTTACAGGGACGAACACTGAAGCTTTCTTT. Using reference TRBV18 and TRBJ1-1 for the parts outside the CDR3, the full variable domain is NAGVMQNPRHLVRRRGQEARLRCSPMKGHSHVYWYRQLPEEGLKFMVYLQKENIIDESGMPKERFSAEFPKEGPSILRIQQVVRGDSAAYFCASSPTLVTGTNTEAFFGQGTRLTVV.

In DNA, the CDR3 is TGTGCCAGCAGCCTACGCGAACAGGGACACGAGCAGTACTTC. This codes for CASSLREQGHEQYF. The rearrangement uses TRBV12-3 or TRBV12-4 and TRBJ2-7; tentatively, D is TRBD1 (6 bases). V was cut by 6 bases and J by 5 bases, with 17 bases left in between. The CDR3 extends over 14 amino acids.

The V call is TRBV25-1, the J call TRBJ2-1; TRBD2 matches 9 bases. Germline V lookup: CDR1 MGHDK, CDR2 SYGVNS. J was trimmed by 4 bases and V by 4 bases; bases with no gene match: 8. CDR3 length: 16 amino acids. The CDR3 sequence is CASSGAEGLAYNEQFF. The CDR3 DNA sequence: TGTGCCAGCAGTGGGGCGGAGGGACTAGCTTACAATGAGCAGTTCTTC.